These 29 T cell receptor beta chains came from one sample sequenced in a study of T-cell memory formation after mild COVID-19 (dated by TCRdb to the early 2020s). Libraries were built with 5' RACE. The sequencer was an Illumina NovaSeq 6000. The public reads were reprocessed in TCRdb via fastp at Q25 and MiXCR, keeping in-frame beta chains. Entries that share a CDR3 protein sequence are merged under the most common genes and DNA. The table for this sample lists about 39,000 distinct CDR3 sequences; over 5% of them were counted only once. 0.65% to 0.9% of the sample lies in the top ten. The sample consisted of PBMCs or a T cell subset sorted from them (not recorded which). These receptor sequences come from an adult who had mild COVID-19 (a few samples of this study predate the infection). The sample titles of this study are shuffled in the database, so cell type and time point are left out.

This clonotype has at least ten counts. The DNA of the CDR3 is TGCGCCAGCAGCTACGGGACAGGGTACGACATGAATGAGCAGTTCTTC. Encoded protein: CASSYGTGYDMNEQFF. The chain joins TRBV4-1 to TRBJ2-1; 9 bases agree with TRBD1. Germline CDR1 reads MGHRA; CDR2 reads YSYEKL. The CDR3 covers 16 residues. Germline trimming cut 5 bases from V and 7 bases from J; bases unmatched to any gene: 12.

This clonotype was detected only a few times. The V call is TRBV29-1, the J call TRBJ1-2, with 11 bases matching TRBD1. The ends lost 5 bases at V and 7 bases at J; junction bases unmatched: 9. Germline values: CDR1 SQVTM, CDR2 ANQGSEA. The CDR3 is 14 amino acids. As DNA, the CDR3 is TGCAGCGTTACACTTGGGACAGGGGGATCTGGCTACACCTTC. Amino acids: CSVTLGTGGSGYTF. Full variable domain (missing parts from reference TRBV29-1 and TRBJ1-2): SAVISQKPSRDICQRGTSLTIQCQVDSQVTMMFWYRQQPGQSLTLIATANQGSEATYESGFVIDKFPISRPNLTFSTLTVSNMSPEDSSIYLCSVTLGTGGSGYTFGSGTRLTVV.

This clonotype occurred many times. This rearrangement joins TRBV6-4 to TRBJ2-3, with D possibly matching TRBD1 (5 bases). The CDR3 has 16 amino acids. CDR1 is MRHNA, CDR2 SNTAGT, per germline. The V end was cut by 5 bases, the J end by 5 bases, with 20 bases between. DNA for the CDR3: TGTGCCAGCAGTCTCCACCAGGGCGGCATGTTAGATACGCAGTATTTT. Residues: CASSLHQGGMLDTQYF.

The V gene is TRBV4-2, the J gene TRBJ2-1, with TRBD2 matching 13 bases. The germline gives CDR1 LGHNA, CDR2 YNFKEQ. V lost 1 base and J lost 7; bases outside the gene matches: 7. This CDR3 is built from 17 residues. DNA for the CDR3: TGTGCCAGCAGCCAAGTTCAACTAGCGGGAGGGCCGAATGAGCAGTTCTTC. This codes for CASSQVQLAGGPNEQFF.

There are many counts of this clonotype. The chain carries TRBV12-3 or TRBV12-4 and TRBJ1-1; TRBD1 is a possible D gene (6 bases). V lost 6 bases and J 0 bases, leaving 11 bases between the germline ends. The CDR3 runs 14 residues. The chain's CDR3 is CASRQTGLNTEAFF. CDR3 sequence (DNA): TGTGCCAGCAGACAAACAGGGTTGAACACTGAAGCTTTCTTT.

This clonotype turned up a few times. The rearrangement links TRBV6-5 to TRBJ1-2; TRBD1 matches at 7 bases. CDR1 is MNHEY, CDR2 SVGAGI, per germline. Losses at the gene ends were 2 bases for V and 8 bases for J; bases not matched to a gene: 5. The CDR3 extends over 13 amino acids. In nucleotides, the CDR3 is TGTGCCAGCAGTTACCGACAGGGAGGAGGCTACACCTTC. It yields the protein CASSYRQGGGYTF.

The genes are TRBV6-5 and TRBJ1-1; possibly TRBD1 for D (6 bases). Trimming stripped 2 bases from V and 0 bases from J, with 16 bases between. The CDR3 extends over 17 amino acids. From germline, CDR1 is MNHEY and CDR2 SVGAGI. The CDR3, as DNA: TGTGCCAGCAGTTACGGCAGGGGTCACTACATGAACACTGAAGCTTTCTTT. It translates to CASSYGRGHYMNTEAFF.

In its sample, this clonotype was seen a few times. The chain has TRBV6-6 and TRBJ1-2; D is unclear. Per the germline V gene, CDR1 is MNHNY and CDR2 is SVGAGI (reference sequence). This CDR3 contains 10 residues. The V gene lost 2 bases and the J gene lost 6 bases, with 1 base spanning the gap. CDR3 in amino acids: CASSYDGYTF. The CDR3 bases are TGTGCCAGCAGTTACGATGGCTACACCTTC.

This clonotype was seen repeatedly, ten times or more. The chain recombines TRBV7-9 with TRBJ2-2; D gene unclear. This CDR3 comprises 14 residues. V shed 2 bases and J shed 3 bases, with 7 bases lying between them. Germline CDR1 reads SEHNR; CDR2 reads FQNEAQ (reference sequence). CDR3 region: CASSLRGDTGELFF. CDR3 nucleotides: TGTGCCAGCAGCTTACGCGGAGACACCGGGGAGCTGTTTTTT. The full variable domain, rest sourced from reference TRBV7-9 and TRBJ2-2, is DTGVSQNPRHKITKRGQNVTFRCDPISEHNRLYWYRQTLGQGPEFLTYFQNEAQLEKSRLLSDRFSAERPKGSFSTLEIQRTEQGDSAMYLCASSLRGDTGELFFGEGSRLTVL.

In its sample, this clonotype was seen a few times. The V gene is TRBV18, the J gene TRBJ2-5; D gene uncertain. Per germline, CDR1 KGHSH and CDR2 LQKENI. The CDR3 covers 15 residues. V was trimmed by 2 bases and J by 0 bases, leaving 10 bases between them. The CDR3 loop is CASSPDGWYQETQYF. The DNA of the CDR3 is TGTGCCAGCTCACCAGACGGTTGGTACCAAGAGACCCAGTACTTC.

For the CDR3, the DNA is TGTGCCATCAGTGAAGGGGCCTATGAAGCTTTCTTT. Translating gives CAISEGAYEAFF. The chain employs TRBV10-3 and TRBJ1-1; D may be TRBD1 (5 bases). This CDR3 contains 12 residues. Deletions cut 3 bases from V and 7 bases from J, with 9 bases between. The germline V gene encodes CDR1 ENHRY and CDR2 SYGVKD.

The chain employs TRBV6-5 and TRBJ2-6; D possibly corresponds to TRBD1 (6 bases). V lost 2 bases, J lost 1 base, and 12 bases lay in between. Germline CDR1 is MNHEY and CDR2 is SVGAGI. The CDR3 spans 17 residues. CDR3 protein: CASSYRQAFSGANVLTF. In nucleotides, the CDR3 is TGTGCCAGCAGTTACCGACAGGCTTTTTCTGGGGCCAACGTCCTGACTTTC.

The chain combines TRBV10-2 with TRBJ1-1; D gene ambiguous. This CDR3 has 18 amino acids. Germline loops: CDR1 WSHSY, CDR2 SAAADI. Trimming shortened V by 0 bases and J by 0 bases, and 17 bases separated the two germline ends. The CDR3 is CASSESKVSSSVNTEAFF. CDR3 nucleotides: TGCGCCAGCAGTGAGTCGAAAGTATCCAGTTCAGTGAACACTGAAGCTTTCTTT.

V and J are TRBV5-4 and TRBJ1-1, with 7 bases aligning to TRBD1. V lost 6 bases to trimming and J lost 5 bases; unmatched junction nucleotides: 13. CDR1 is SGHNT, CDR2 YYREEE, per germline (reference sequence). This CDR3 is 15 amino acids long. CDR3 residues: CASTTQRDRDTEAFF. The CDR3 DNA is TGTGCCAGCACTACACAACGTGACAGGGATACTGAAGCTTTCTTT.

V usage is TRBV19 and J usage is TRBJ2-2; D not resolved. Per germline, CDR1 LNHDA and CDR2 SQIVND (reference sequence). Trimming stripped 5 bases from V and 7 bases from J, with 11 bases between. The CDR3 has 13 residues. In DNA form, the CDR3 reads TGTGCCAGTAGTTACTCCGTGGACGGGGAGCTGTTTTTT. It is translated as CASSYSVDGELFF.

This clonotype was picked up many times. This chain joins TRBV10-3 and TRBJ2-3; D is perhaps TRBD1 (5 bases). The V gene's germline CDR1 is ENHRY and CDR2 SYGVKD. Trimming took off 4 bases at V and 0 bases at J, with 8 bases between the two ends. This CDR3 has 14 amino acids. The CDR3 DNA reads TGTGCCATCAGTGTTCAGGGAAGCACAGATACGCAGTATTTT. Amino acids: CAISVQGSTDTQYF.

The table lists this clonotype with a few counts. The CDR3: CATSDQSGRIHNEQFF. CDR3 in DNA: TGTGCCACCAGTGATCAAAGCGGGAGGATACACAATGAGCAGTTCTTC. The chain recombines TRBV24-1 with TRBJ2-1; 9 bases are shared with TRBD2. Germline CDR1 KGHDR, CDR2 SFDVKD. V lost 3 bases to trimming and J lost 5 bases; unmatched junction nucleotides: 7. The CDR3 is made up of 16 amino acids.

This clonotype was recorded many times. The rearrangement joins TRBV27 to TRBJ2-3; D perhaps matches TRBD2 (5 bases). The germline gives CDR1 MNHEY, CDR2 SMNVEV (reference sequence). The germline V and J ends were trimmed by 5 bases and 4 bases, with 19 bases remaining between them. This CDR3 is built from 16 residues. CDR3 coding DNA: TGTGCCAGCAGTCCCACCCCGTTAGCGAGGCCAGATACGCAGTATTTT. It encodes CASSPTPLARPDTQYF.

Many counts were recorded for this clonotype. This chain links TRBV12-3 or TRBV12-4 with TRBJ1-2, with 9 bases identical to TRBD1. This CDR3 region has 13 residues. V lost 5 bases to trimming and J lost 9 bases; unmatched junction nucleotides: 7. CDR3 region: CASSRTGGISYTF. Here the CDR3 DNA reads TGTGCCAGCAGTCGAACAGGGGGCATAAGCTACACCTTC.

This clonotype was recorded only once. The chain is built from TRBV11-2 and TRBJ2-5; D is ambiguous. This CDR3 has 13 amino acids. The V and J ends lost 3 bases and 1 base respectively, with 6 bases between them. The germline gives CDR1 SGHAT, CDR2 FQNNGV. CDR3 region: CASSFSGQETQYF. In DNA, the CDR3 is TGTGCCAGCAGCTTTTCGGGCCAAGAGACCCAGTACTTC.

This clonotype was found a few times. J is TRBJ2-1 and V is TRBV18, with D perhaps being TRBD1 or TRBD2 (5 bases each). The V gene's germline CDR1 is KGHSH and CDR2 LQKENI. Trimming took off 2 bases at V and 6 bases at J, with 11 bases between the two ends. CDR3 length equals 14 residues. CDR3 residues: CASSPMGVGNEQFF. Written as DNA, the CDR3 is TGTGCCAGCTCACCAATGGGGGTTGGCAATGAGCAGTTCTTC.

This clonotype was detected many times. V is TRBV4-2 and J is TRBJ2-7; maybe TRBD1 (5 bases). Per germline, CDR1 LGHNA and CDR2 YNFKEQ. V was trimmed by 1 base and J by 3 bases, leaving 13 bases between them. This CDR3 spans 15 amino acids. CDR3 DNA sequence: TGTGCCAGCAGCCAAGGGTCCCAGGGAAACTACGAGCAGTACTTC. Translating gives CASSQGSQGNYEQYF.

This clonotype was detected many times. This rearrangement joins TRBV12-3 or TRBV12-4 to TRBJ1-6, with a weak D call TRBD1 (5 bases). The CDR3 extends over 15 amino acids. With 6 bases removed from V and 5 bases from J, the gap between germline ends came to 14 bases. The CDR3 DNA reads as TGTGCCAGCAGCTCCGGGGGGAACAATAATTCACCCCTCCACTTT. It translates to CASSSGGNNNSPLHF.

This clonotype showed up just a few times. The rearrangement uses TRBV6-5 and TRBJ2-3, with 7 bases that match TRBD1. This CDR3 comprises 14 residues. V gave up 2 bases and J gave up 3 bases; unmatched junction bases: 2. Germline-derived CDR1 and CDR2 are MNHEY and SVGAGI. This CDR3 reads CASSYRGQTDTQYF. The CDR3, as DNA: TGTGCCAGCAGTTACAGGGGGCAGACAGATACGCAGTATTTT.

This clonotype was detected a few times. The chain has TRBV19 and TRBJ2-3; 9 bases fit TRBD1. In germline, CDR1 is LNHDA, CDR2 SQIVND (reference sequence). V was clipped by 4 bases and J by 1 base; unmatched bases: 6. CDR3 length: 16 residues. CDR3 sequence reads: CASSKGQGRGTDTQYF. As DNA, the CDR3 is TGTGCCAGTAGTAAGGGACAGGGTCGCGGCACAGATACGCAGTATTTT.

This chain joins TRBV14 and TRBJ2-1; 9 bases agree with TRBD2. CDR1 and CDR2 from the germline V gene are SGHDN and FVKESK. This CDR3 comprises 17 residues. V shed 1 base, J shed 7 bases, and the junction held 11 bases outside the gene matches. CDR3 nucleotides: TGTGCCAGCAGCCAAGTGGCGGGAGGGCTTCACGTAAATGAGCAGTTCTTC. Its translation: CASSQVAGGLHVNEQFF.

This clonotype was picked up many times. CDR3: CAISPRAGETQYF. The CDR3 region has the DNA TGTGCCATCAGCCCCCGAGCAGGAGAGACCCAGTACTTC. The gene calls are TRBV10-3 and TRBJ2-5; D unclear. The CDR3 has 13 residues. Germline CDR1 ENHRY, CDR2 SYGVKD. The germline V and J ends were trimmed by 6 bases and 4 bases, with 12 bases remaining between them.

V is TRBV12-3 or TRBV12-4 and J is TRBJ2-3, with D perhaps given as TRBD1 or TRBD2 (5 bases each). The CDR3 consists of 15 residues. V lost 2 bases and J lost 1, with 10 bases in between. This CDR3 reads CASSLYGGRTDTQYF. Written as DNA, the CDR3 is TGTGCCAGCAGTTTATATGGGGGACGCACAGATACGCAGTATTTT.

At least ten counts were recorded for this clonotype. This chain uses TRBV20-1 with TRBJ1-1; 10 positions agree with TRBD1. The V gene's germline CDR1 is DFQATT and CDR2 SNEGSKA (reference sequence). Trimming at V came to 5 bases and at J to 5 bases, leaving 11 bases not matched to a gene. The CDR3 consists of 15 residues. CDR3 residues: CSALFRGTGVTEAFF. CDR3 nucleotides: TGCAGTGCTCTTTTCCGAGGGACAGGGGTGACTGAAGCTTTCTTT.